This is a list of T cell receptor beta chains from one sample in a study. One entry per CDR3 protein results from TCRdb running MiXCR on the RT-PCR reads. The table includes more than 550,000 distinct CDR3 sequences, over 12% detected once. Sequencing was performed on memory CD4+ T cells from blood. These TCRs come from a female donor in good health, serving as a healthy control. CDR3s include the opening cysteine and the closing phenylalanine or tryptophan.

j_call v_call cdr3_aa
TRBJ2-3 TRBV7-2 CASRRGDQDTQYF
TRBJ2-5 TRBV2 CASGGTGGEQETQYF
TRBJ2-1 TRBV27 CASGRGGPSSYNEQFF
TRBJ2-5 TRBV20-1 CSAEGPQETQYF
TRBJ2-7 TRBV20-1 CSAQPGQSYEQYF
TRBJ1-6 TRBV11-2 CASSDPGRGYSPLHF
TRBJ1-1 TRBV3-1 CASSGHRGGEAFF
TRBJ1-4 TRBV5-1 CASSLISEREKLFF
TRBJ2-2 TRBV24-1 CATSGGPGIWNTGELFF
TRBJ2-7 TRBV7-2 CAISLGTQAEQYF
TRBJ2-3 TRBV10-1 CASSDTAGAGDTQYF
TRBJ2-3 TRBV5-1 CASSLDPSGGGTDTQYF
TRBJ1-5 TRBV6-5 CASRDRINQPQHF
TRBJ1-5 TRBV9 CASSAEPGRNQPQHF
TRBJ2-7 TRBV20-1 CSARDWEGQYF
TRBJ1-2 TRBV12-3/TRBV12-4 CASSLLMDRGGYTF
TRBJ1-3 TRBV12-3/TRBV12-4 CASSPWAGQGISGNTIYF